The rows below give T cell receptor beta chains drawn from one sample of a study of cytomegalovirus exposure and HLA in healthy donors. Using immunoSEQ multiplex PCR, the repertoire was profiled, and TCRdb retains in-frame clones only, with some absent. The profile shows a few hundred thousand clones, just over 85% of them singletons. Material: PBMCs. These TCRs come from a woman in her late teens or twenties in good health and CMV-seronegative. The CDR3 runs from the conserved cysteine through the conserved F or W. Fields, in order: clone size, V gene, J gene, CDR3 length, D gene, CDR3 DNA, CDR3 protein. The D gene is left open where the match is weak. Rows give clone size only sometimes, using once, few, many, or a class for an expanded clone.

size: .; V: TRBV11-3; J: TRBJ1-2; length: 13; D: .; DNA: TGTGCCAGCAGCTTAGATCGGACTTATGGCTACACCTTC; CDR3: CASSLDRTYGYTF
size: once; V: TRBV18; J: TRBJ2-3; length: 15; D: .; DNA: TGTGCCAGCTCACCTGCTAGAAGCCACACAGATACGCAGTATTTT; CDR3: CASSPARSHTDTQYF
size: .; V: TRBV19; J: TRBJ1-5; length: 16; D: TRBD1; DNA: TGTGCCAGTAGTAGGATGCCCGGGACAGGTGATCAGCCCCAGCATTTT; CDR3: CASSRMPGTGDQPQHF
size: .; V: TRBV28; J: TRBJ2-7; length: 15; D: .; DNA: TGTGCCAGCAGGAGAGGTAAGGGAGTCACCTACGAGCAGTACTTC; CDR3: CASRRGKGVTYEQYF
size: .; V: TRBV10-1; J: TRBJ2-6; length: 15; D: .; DNA: TGCGCCAGCAGTGCCGGGACTTCTGGGGCCAACGTCCTGACTTTC; CDR3: CASSAGTSGANVLTF
size: .; V: TRBV4-1; J: TRBJ2-3; length: 16; D: .; DNA: TGCGCCAGCAGTCAAATTAATGTTGGGGCCGGAGATACGCAGTATTTT; CDR3: CASSQINVGAGDTQYF
size: .; V: TRBV11-2; J: TRBJ1-1; length: 11; D: .; DNA: TGTGCCAGCAGCACCGGGGGAGAAGCTTTCTTT; CDR3: CASSTGGEAFF
size: .; V: TRBV15; J: TRBJ2-2; length: 17; D: TRBD2; DNA: TGTGCCACCAGCAGGGTCAGTGGCGGGAGAGTTCCCGGGGAGCTGTTTTTT; CDR3: CATSRVSGGRVPGELFF
size: .; V: TRBV11-2; J: TRBJ2-7; length: 15; D: TRBD1; DNA: TGTGCCAGCAGCACCTCCGGGACAGGGTTGAGGGAGCAGTACTTC; CDR3: CASSTSGTGLREQYF
size: few; V: TRBV18; J: TRBJ1-2; length: 13; D: .; DNA: TGTGCCAGCTCACCTCCTTTTTCGGGAGGCTACACCTTC; CDR3: CASSPPFSGGYTF
size: .; V: TRBV30; J: TRBJ2-3; length: 13; D: .; DNA: TGTGCCTGGAGTGTACGAGGGAAAGATACGCAGTATTTT; CDR3: CAWSVRGKDTQYF
size: .; V: TRBV13; J: TRBJ2-5; length: 16; D: TRBD2; DNA: TGTGCCAGCAGCAGCCCGGGACTAGCCCTCCAAGAGACCCAGTACTTC; CDR3: CASSSPGLALQETQYF
size: .; V: TRBV6-6; J: TRBJ2-3; length: 15; D: .; DNA: TGTGCCACCCGCCGGGGCTGGCCAGGGGAAGATACGCAGTATTTT; CDR3: CATRRGWPGEDTQYF
size: .; V: TRBV6-5; J: TRBJ2-7; length: 14; D: TRBD1; DNA: TGTGCCAGCAGTTACCGAGACAGGGGGGACGAGCAGTACTTC; CDR3: CASSYRDRGDEQYF
size: .; V: TRBV11-3; J: TRBJ2-3; length: 14; D: TRBD2; DNA: TGTGCCAGCAGTACTAGCGGAGTCACAGATACGCAGTATTTT; CDR3: CASSTSGVTDTQYF
size: .; V: TRBV27; J: TRBJ2-7; length: 14; D: .; DNA: TGTGCCAGCAGCCAGGACAGCATCTCCTACGAGCAGTACTTC; CDR3: CASSQDSISYEQYF
size: few; V: TRBV6-6; J: TRBJ1-2; length: 12; D: .; DNA: TGTGCCAGCATAGGACAGATGTATGGCTACACCTTC; CDR3: CASIGQMYGYTF
size: .; V: TRBV2; J: TRBJ2-7; length: 15; D: .; DNA: TGTGCCAGCAGTGAAGCGCCGAAGGGGGTCCACGAGCAGTACTTC; CDR3: CASSEAPKGVHEQYF
size: .; V: TRBV10-3; J: TRBJ1-4; length: 16; D: .; DNA: TGTGCCATCAGTGAGGCAGTTACCAGTTCCCCTGAAAAACTGTTTTTT; CDR3: CAISEAVTSSPEKLFF
size: .; V: TRBV13; J: TRBJ1-1; length: 13; D: .; DNA: TGTGCCAGCAGCTTGGATCTAGAGGCTGAAGCTTTCTTT; CDR3: CASSLDLEAEAFF
size: once; V: TRBV7-9; J: TRBJ2-1; length: 16; D: TRBD2; DNA: TGTGCCAGCAGCTTCCCAGGGGCTAGCGGGAGGGGTGAGCAGTTCTTC; CDR3: CASSFPGASGRGEQFF
size: once; V: TRBV18; J: TRBJ2-1; length: 10; D: .; DNA: TGTGCCAGCCCCAGGGGACCCCAGTTCTTC; CDR3: CASPRGPQFF
size: once; V: TRBV11-1; J: TRBJ2-1; length: 12; D: .; DNA: TGTGCCAGCAGCTTATTGGGGGCTGAGCAGTTCTTC; CDR3: CASSLLGAEQFF
size: .; V: TRBV11-3; J: TRBJ2-1; length: 15; D: TRBD2; DNA: TGTGCCAGCAGCCAGACTAGCGGGAGAGGCAATGAGCAGTTCTTC; CDR3: CASSQTSGRGNEQFF
size: once; V: TRBV2; J: TRBJ2-2; length: 15; D: .; DNA: TGTGCCAGCAGCTCCGACAGGCATCTCACCGGGGAGCTGTTTTTT; CDR3: CASSSDRHLTGELFF
size: .; V: TRBV16; J: TRBJ1-2; length: 14; D: TRBD1; DNA: TGTGCCAGCAGCCAATCGCAGGGGGTCGGTGGCTACACCTTC; CDR3: CASSQSQGVGGYTF
size: .; V: TRBV12-5; J: TRBJ2-7; length: 17; D: TRBD1; DNA: TGTGCTAGTGGTTTGGCCTCGGGACAGGCGGTTCCTGACGAGCAGTACTTC; CDR3: CASGLASGQAVPDEQYF
size: .; V: TRBV2; J: TRBJ1-2; length: 12; D: .; DNA: TGTGCCCGAAGACAGTTATCATATGGCTACACCTTC; CDR3: CARRQLSYGYTF
size: .; V: TRBV6-5; J: TRBJ2-7; length: 14; D: .; DNA: TGTGCCAGCAGTTACCCAGGGGCACAGAACGAGCAGTACTTC; CDR3: CASSYPGAQNEQYF
size: .; V: TRBV18; J: TRBJ1-2; length: 13; D: TRBD1; DNA: TGTGCCAGCACGACGGACAGGAACTATGGCTACACCTTC; CDR3: CASTTDRNYGYTF
size: .; V: TRBV5-6; J: TRBJ2-7; length: 16; D: .; DNA: TGTGCCAGCAGCTTAGATGAAAGGGGGATCCCCTACGAGCAGTACTTC; CDR3: CASSLDERGIPYEQYF
size: .; V: TRBV5-6; J: TRBJ1-5; length: 14; D: TRBD1; DNA: TGTGCCAGCAGCTTGGACAGGGGAAATCAGCCCCAGCATTTT; CDR3: CASSLDRGNQPQHF
size: .; V: TRBV7-2; J: TRBJ1-1; length: 15; D: TRBD1; DNA: TGTGCCAGCAGCCCGGGGGGGACAGGGGTGATTGAAGCTTTCTTT; CDR3: CASSPGGTGVIEAFF
size: .; V: TRBV7-2; J: TRBJ2-5; length: 16; D: TRBD2; DNA: TGTGCCAGCAGCTTCCTCGCTAGCGGGGGGTGGGAGACCCAGTACTTC; CDR3: CASSFLASGGWETQYF
size: .; V: TRBV6-5; J: TRBJ1-2; length: 14; D: .; DNA: TGTGCCAGCAGCAGGGTCGAAAGGTACTATGGCTACACCTTC; CDR3: CASSRVERYYGYTF